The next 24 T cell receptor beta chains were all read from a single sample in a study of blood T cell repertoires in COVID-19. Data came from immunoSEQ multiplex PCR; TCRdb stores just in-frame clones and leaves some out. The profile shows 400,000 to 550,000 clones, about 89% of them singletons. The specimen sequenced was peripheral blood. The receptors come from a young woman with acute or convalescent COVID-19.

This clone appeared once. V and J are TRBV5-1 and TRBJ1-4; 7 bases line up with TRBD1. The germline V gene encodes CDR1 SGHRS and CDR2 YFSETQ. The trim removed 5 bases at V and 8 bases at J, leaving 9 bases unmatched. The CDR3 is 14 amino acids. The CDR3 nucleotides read TGCGCCAGCAGGTCGACAGGGAGTTACGAAAAACTGTTTTTT. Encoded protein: CASRSTGSYEKLFF.

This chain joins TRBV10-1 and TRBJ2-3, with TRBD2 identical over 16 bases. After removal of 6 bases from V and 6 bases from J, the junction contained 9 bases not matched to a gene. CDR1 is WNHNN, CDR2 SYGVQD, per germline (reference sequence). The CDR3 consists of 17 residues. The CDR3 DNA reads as TGCGCCAGCAGCGCCGGGACTAGCGGGGGGGCCCGGGATACGCAGTATTTT. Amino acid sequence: CASSAGTSGGARDTQYF.

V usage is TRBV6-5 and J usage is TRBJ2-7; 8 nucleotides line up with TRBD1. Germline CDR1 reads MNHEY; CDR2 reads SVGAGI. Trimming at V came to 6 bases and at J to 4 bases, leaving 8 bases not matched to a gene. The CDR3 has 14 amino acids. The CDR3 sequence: CASSRKRQGYEQYF. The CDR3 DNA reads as TGTGCCAGCAGCAGGAAGCGACAGGGGTACGAGCAGTACTTC.

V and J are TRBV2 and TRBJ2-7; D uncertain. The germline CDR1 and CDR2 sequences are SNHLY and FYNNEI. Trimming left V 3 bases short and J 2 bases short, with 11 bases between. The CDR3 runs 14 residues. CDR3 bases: TGTGCCAGCAGTGACGCGGATGTCACCTACGAGCAGTACTTC. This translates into CASSDADVTYEQYF.

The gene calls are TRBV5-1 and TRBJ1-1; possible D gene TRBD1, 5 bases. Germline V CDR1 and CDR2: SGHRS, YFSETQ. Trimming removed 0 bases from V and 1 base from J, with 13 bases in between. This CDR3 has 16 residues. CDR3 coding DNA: TGCGCCAGCAGCTTGGAGGTTATGGGGGGGAACACTGAAGCTTTCTTT. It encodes CASSLEVMGGNTEAFF.

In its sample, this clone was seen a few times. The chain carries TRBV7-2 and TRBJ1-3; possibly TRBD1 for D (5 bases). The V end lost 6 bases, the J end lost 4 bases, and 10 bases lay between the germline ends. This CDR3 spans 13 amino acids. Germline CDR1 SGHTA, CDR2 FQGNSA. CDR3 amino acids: CASSTSGGNTIYF. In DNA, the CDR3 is TGTGCCAGCAGTACTTCAGGGGGAAACACCATATATTTT.

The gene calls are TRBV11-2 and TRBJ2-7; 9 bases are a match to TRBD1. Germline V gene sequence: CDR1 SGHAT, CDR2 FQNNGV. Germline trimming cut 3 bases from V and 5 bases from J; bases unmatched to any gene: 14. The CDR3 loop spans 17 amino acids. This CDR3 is CASSFFFGGTGRNEQYF. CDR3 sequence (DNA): TGTGCCAGCAGCTTCTTTTTTGGGGGGACAGGGAGGAACGAGCAGTACTTC.

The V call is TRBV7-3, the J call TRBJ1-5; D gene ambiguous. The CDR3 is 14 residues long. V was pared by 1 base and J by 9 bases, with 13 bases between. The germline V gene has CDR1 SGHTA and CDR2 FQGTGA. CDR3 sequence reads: CASSLSGGTGPQHF. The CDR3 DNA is TGTGCCAGCAGCTTAAGTGGTGGCACGGGGCCCCAGCATTTT. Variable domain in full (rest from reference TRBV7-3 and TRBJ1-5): GAGVSQTPSNKVTEKGKYVELRCDPISGHTALYWYRQSLGQGPEFLIYFQGTGAADDSGLPNDRFFAVRPEGSVSTLKIQRTERGDSAVYLCASSLSGGTGPQHFGDGTRLSIL.

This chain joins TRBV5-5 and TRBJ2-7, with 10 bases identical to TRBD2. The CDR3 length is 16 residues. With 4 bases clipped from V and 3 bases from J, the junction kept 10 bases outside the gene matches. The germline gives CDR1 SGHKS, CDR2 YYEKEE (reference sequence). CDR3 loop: CASSPAQRGGLYEQYF. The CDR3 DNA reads TGTGCCAGCAGCCCGGCGCAGCGGGGGGGCCTCTACGAGCAGTACTTC. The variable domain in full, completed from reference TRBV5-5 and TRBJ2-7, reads DAGVTQSPTHLIKTRGQQVTLRCSPISGHKSVSWYQQVLGQGPQFIFQYYEKEERGRGNFPDRFSARQFPNYSSELNVNALLLGDSALYLCASSPAQRGGLYEQYFGPGTRLTVT.

The CDR3 here is CASSLVLPSRDRAYEQYF. CDR3 nucleotides: TGTGCCAGCAGCTTGGTACTCCCCAGCCGGGACAGGGCCTACGAGCAGTACTTC. This chain connects TRBV5-5 to TRBJ2-7; 9 nucleotides line up with TRBD1. Germline CDR1 is SGHKS and CDR2 is YYEKEE (reference sequence). CDR3 size: 18 residues. J gave up 2 bases and V 0 bases, and 12 bases lay outside the gene matches.

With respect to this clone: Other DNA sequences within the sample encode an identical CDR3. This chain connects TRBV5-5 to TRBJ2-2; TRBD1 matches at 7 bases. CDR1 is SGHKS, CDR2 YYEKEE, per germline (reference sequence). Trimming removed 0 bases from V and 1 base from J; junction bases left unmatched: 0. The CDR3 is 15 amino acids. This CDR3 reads CASSLDRGNTGELFF. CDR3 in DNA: TGTGCCAGCAGCTTGGACAGGGGGAACACCGGGGAGCTGTTTTTT.

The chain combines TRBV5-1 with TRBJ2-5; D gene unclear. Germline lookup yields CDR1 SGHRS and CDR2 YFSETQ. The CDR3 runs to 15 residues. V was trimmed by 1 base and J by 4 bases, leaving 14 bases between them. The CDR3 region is CASSLLGSARETQYF. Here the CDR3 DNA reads TGCGCCAGCAGCTTGCTGGGCAGTGCGCGAGAGACCCAGTACTTC.

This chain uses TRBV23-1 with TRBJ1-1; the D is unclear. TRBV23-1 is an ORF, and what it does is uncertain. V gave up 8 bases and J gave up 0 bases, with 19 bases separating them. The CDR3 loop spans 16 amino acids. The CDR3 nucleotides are TGCGCCAGCTGTCCATTTAGCGGAGATATGAACACTGAAGCTTTCTTT. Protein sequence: CASCPFSGDMNTEAFF.

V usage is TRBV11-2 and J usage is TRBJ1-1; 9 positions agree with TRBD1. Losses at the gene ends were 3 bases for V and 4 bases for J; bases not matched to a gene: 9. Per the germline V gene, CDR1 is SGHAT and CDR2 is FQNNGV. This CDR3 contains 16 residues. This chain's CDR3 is CASSFPDRGGVTEAFF. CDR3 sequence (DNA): TGTGCCAGCAGCTTCCCAGACAGGGGGGGCGTCACTGAAGCTTTCTTT.

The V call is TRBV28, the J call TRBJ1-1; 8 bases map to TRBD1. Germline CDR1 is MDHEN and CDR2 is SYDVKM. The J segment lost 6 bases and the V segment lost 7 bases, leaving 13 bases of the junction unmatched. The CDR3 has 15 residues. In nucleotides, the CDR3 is TGTGCCAGCACTGTGACAGGGGCCCTGTGGGCTGAAGCTTTCTTT. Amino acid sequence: CASTVTGALWAEAFF.

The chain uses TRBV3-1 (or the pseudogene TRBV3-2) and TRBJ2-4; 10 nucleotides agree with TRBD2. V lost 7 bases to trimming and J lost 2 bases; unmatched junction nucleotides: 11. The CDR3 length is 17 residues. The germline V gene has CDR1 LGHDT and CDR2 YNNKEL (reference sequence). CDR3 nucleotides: TGTGCCAGCACCAACAAGCGGGGGGGCCGGACCAAAAACATTCAGTACTTC. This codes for CASTNKRGGRTKNIQYF.

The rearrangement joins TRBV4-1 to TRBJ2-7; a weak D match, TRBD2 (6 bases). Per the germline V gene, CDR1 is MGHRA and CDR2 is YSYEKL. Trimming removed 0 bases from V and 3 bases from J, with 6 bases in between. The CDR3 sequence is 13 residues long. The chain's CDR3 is CASSQEGGYEQYF. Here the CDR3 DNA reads TGCGCCAGCAGCCAAGAGGGGGGCTACGAGCAGTACTTC.

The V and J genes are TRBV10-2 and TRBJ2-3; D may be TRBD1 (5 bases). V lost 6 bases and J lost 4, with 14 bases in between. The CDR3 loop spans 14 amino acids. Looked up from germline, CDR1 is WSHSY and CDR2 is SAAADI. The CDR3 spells CASRAGKGADTQYF. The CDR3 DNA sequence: TGCGCCAGCAGGGCCGGCAAAGGGGCAGATACGCAGTATTTT.

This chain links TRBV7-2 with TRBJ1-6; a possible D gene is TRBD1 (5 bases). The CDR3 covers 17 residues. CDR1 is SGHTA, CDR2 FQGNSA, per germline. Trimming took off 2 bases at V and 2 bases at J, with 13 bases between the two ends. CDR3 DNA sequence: TGTGCCAGCAGCTTAACCCGCTGGGGGGCCTATAATTCACCCCTCCACTTT. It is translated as CASSLTRWGAYNSPLHF. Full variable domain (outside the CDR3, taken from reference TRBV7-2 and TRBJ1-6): GAGVSQSPSNKVTEKGKDVELRCDPISGHTALYWYRQSLGQGLEFLIYFQGNSAPDKSGLPSDRFSAERTGGSVSTLTIQRTQQEDSAVYLCASSLTRWGAYNSPLHFGNGTRLTVT.

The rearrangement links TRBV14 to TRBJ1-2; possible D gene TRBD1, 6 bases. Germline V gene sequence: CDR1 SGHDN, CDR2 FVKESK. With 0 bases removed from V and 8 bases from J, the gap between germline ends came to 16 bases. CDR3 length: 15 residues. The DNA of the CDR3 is TGTGCCAGCAGCCAAGACCTCGGGGGGCGGCGAGGCTACACCTTC. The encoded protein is CASSQDLGGRRGYTF.

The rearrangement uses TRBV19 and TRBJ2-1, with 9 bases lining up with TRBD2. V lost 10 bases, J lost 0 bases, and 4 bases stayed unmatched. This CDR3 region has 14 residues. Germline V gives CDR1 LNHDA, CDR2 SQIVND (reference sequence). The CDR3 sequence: CAISAGGSYNEQFF. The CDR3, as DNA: TGTGCCATCTCAGCGGGGGGCTCCTACAATGAGCAGTTCTTC.

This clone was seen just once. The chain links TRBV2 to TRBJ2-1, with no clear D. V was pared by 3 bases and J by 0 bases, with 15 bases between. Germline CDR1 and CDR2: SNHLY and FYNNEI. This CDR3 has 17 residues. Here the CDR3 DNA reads TGTGCCAGCAGTGACCCCCGGCGGAGTAGCTCCTACAATGAGCAGTTCTTC. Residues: CASSDPRRSSSYNEQFF.

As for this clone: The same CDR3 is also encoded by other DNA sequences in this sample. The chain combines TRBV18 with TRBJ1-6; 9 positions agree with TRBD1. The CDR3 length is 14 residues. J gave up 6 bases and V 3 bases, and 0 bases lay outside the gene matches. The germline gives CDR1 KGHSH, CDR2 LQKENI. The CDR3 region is CASSPTGGNSPLHF. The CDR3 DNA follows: TGTGCCAGCTCACCGACAGGGGGTAATTCACCCCTCCACTTT.

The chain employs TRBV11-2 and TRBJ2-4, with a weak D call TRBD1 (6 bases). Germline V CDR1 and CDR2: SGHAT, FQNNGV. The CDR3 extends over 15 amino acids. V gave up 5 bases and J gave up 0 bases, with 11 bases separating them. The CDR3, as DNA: TGTGCCAGCAGCGGGGACACGTCAGCCAAAAACATTCAGTACTTC. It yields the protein CASSGDTSAKNIQYF.